This paragraph covers one T cell receptor beta chain sequence. The antigen remains unidentified. This specimen belongs to a study of T cell responses to AZD1222 COVID-19 vaccine. In the study overall: Second-dose schedules of about 4 or about 12 weeks were combined.

Regarding the study as a whole: Two AZD1222 doses significantly raised spike-specific TCR breadth and depth over controls.

The table came from immunoSEQ multiplex PCR; TCRdb's copy has only in-frame clones and leaves some out. The repertoire holds approximately 120,000 clones, over 80% seen once, with approximately 7.9% in the top ten. V lost 3 bases, J lost 8 bases, and 13 bases lay in between. The CDR3 loop spans 13 amino acids. The chain uses TRBV12-3 or TRBV12-4 and TRBJ1-2; D gene unclear. This TCR derives from an adult in good health. This sample comprised peripheral blood, obtained on day 0 of AZD1222 vaccination. Here the CDR3 DNA reads TGTGCCAGCAGTTTGGCGGCTGGAGGGGGCTACACCTTC. This translates into CASSLAAGGGYTF.